One and the same sample provided the 8 T cell receptor beta chains below, sequenced in a study of CD8 T cells in Susac syndrome. With random hexamers, about 0.45 to 1 ug RNA was reverse transcribed. From the immunoSEQ multiplex PCR reads, TCRdb called clonotypes with MiXCR, one entry per CDR3 protein. The sample holds around 160,000 distinct CDR3 sequences; approximately 93% are singletons and the top ten take about 0.09%. Sequenced input: CD4+ T cells from PBMCs. Source of these receptors: a human donor with multiple sclerosis.

The rearrangement links TRBV20-1 to TRBJ2-7, with TRBD1 matching over 8 bases. This CDR3 region has 14 residues. The junction had 8 bases not matched to a gene; V was cut back by 3 bases and J by 4 bases. Germline assignment: CDR1 DFQATT and CDR2 SNEGSKA (reference sequence). CDR3 loop: CSASRFGQGYEQYF. CDR3 DNA: TGCAGTGCTAGTCGTTTCGGACAGGGATACGAGCAGTACTTC.

This chain connects TRBV2 to TRBJ1-5, with D possibly TRBD1 on 5 matching bases. This CDR3 has 13 amino acids. V was shortened by 7 bases and J by 0 bases, with 7 bases between the two germline ends. Germline-derived CDR1 and CDR2 are SNHLY and FYNNEI. The DNA for the CDR3 is TGTGCCAGCAAAGGGGATAGCAATCAGCCCCAGCATTTT. As protein: CASKGDSNQPQHF.

This sequence joins TRBV19 and TRBJ1-1; perhaps TRBD1 as D (5 bases). This CDR3 contains 13 residues. The V end was cut by 8 bases, the J end by 0 bases, with 10 bases between. Germline V gives CDR1 LNHDA, CDR2 SQIVND (reference sequence). The CDR3 here is CASRDRMNTEAFF. DNA for the CDR3: TGTGCCAGTCGGGACCGAATGAACACTGAAGCTTTCTTT.

V and J are TRBV5-4 and TRBJ2-3; D is unclear. V dropped 4 bases and J dropped 1 base, with 4 bases sitting between them. CDR3 length: 12 residues. The germline gives CDR1 SGHNT, CDR2 YYREEE (reference sequence). The CDR3 nucleotides are TGTGCCAGCAGCCGCGGCACAGATACGCAGTATTTT. It encodes CASSRGTDTQYF.

The genes are TRBV12-3 or TRBV12-4 and TRBJ2-1; TRBD2 is a possible D gene (6 bases). The CDR3 contains 17 residues. The ends were cut back, 6 bases at V and 5 bases at J, with 23 bases in the middle. The CDR3 here is CASRAGGWESHHNEQFF. CDR3 sequence (DNA): TGTGCCAGCAGGGCCGGAGGGTGGGAGTCTCACCACAATGAGCAGTTCTTC.

The chain recombines TRBV6-5 with TRBJ2-5, with D perhaps matching TRBD1 (5 bases). Trimming took off 5 bases at V and 0 bases at J, with 13 bases between the two ends. CDR3 length equals 15 residues. Per germline, CDR1 MNHEY and CDR2 SVGAGI. CDR3 sequence: CASSSSTAYQETQYF. CDR3 nucleotides: TGTGCCAGCAGTAGCTCGACAGCCTACCAAGAGACCCAGTACTTC.

As to this clonotype: One end of the junction fails to match germline, which may point to a read error. The CDR3 reads CASSVDRHYGQYF. The CDR3 DNA sequence: TGTGCCAGCAGTGTTGACAGGCACTACGGGCAGTACTTC. The chain joins TRBV25-1 to TRBJ2-7, with D possibly matching TRBD1 (6 bases). Looked up from germline, CDR1 is MGHDK and CDR2 is SYGVNS. The CDR3 extends over 13 amino acids.

The chain employs TRBV29-1 and TRBJ1-2; TRBD1 is a possible D gene (5 bases). The CDR3 extends over 13 amino acids. The germline gives CDR1 SQVTM, CDR2 ANQGSEA. V dropped 4 bases and J dropped 2 bases, with 11 bases sitting between them. CDR3 protein: CSVGAGQNYGYTF. The CDR3 DNA is TGCAGCGTTGGTGCGGGGCAGAACTATGGCTACACCTTC.